The rows below give T cell receptor beta chains drawn from one sample of a study of T cell changes during pregnancy in multiple sclerosis. Method: immunoSEQ multiplex PCR; TCRdb's copy keeps in-frame clones and lacks some. The sample gives approximately 48,000 clones, 90% to 95% of which show up once; 0.39% is in the top ten. The sequences come from CD4+ T cells from peripheral blood mononuclear cells, collected after pregnancy. The receptors were gathered from a female donor with multiple sclerosis, enrolled in a pregnancy study. Each CDR3 is given with its conserved first and last residue. A D gene is named only where the DNA matches it firmly. Some rows have no size entry. The others give once, few or many, or a class for an expanded clone.

d_call clone_size cdr3_length j_call v_call cdr3_nt cdr3_aa
TRBD1 . 15 TRBJ1-4 TRBV28 TGTGCCAGCAGTGGCACAGGGGCAACTAATGAAAAACTGTTTTTT CASSGTGATNEKLFF
. . 14 TRBJ1-1 TRBV5-5 TGTGCCAGCAGCTTTTGGGTGGAGGACACTGAAGCTTTCTTT CASSFWVEDTEAFF
TRBD1 . 14 TRBJ1-4 TRBV6-5 TGCGCCAGCAGTCAGCGACAGGGCGGGGAAAAACTGTTTTTT CASSQRQGGEKLFF
TRBD2 . 19 TRBJ2-3 TRBV9 TGTGCCAGCAGCCCTCGAGGGACTAGCGGGAGGGCGGCCACAGATACGCAGTATTTT CASSPRGTSGRAATDTQYF
TRBD2 . 14 TRBJ2-1 TRBV6-5 TGTGCCAGCAGTGCGACTAGCGGGGGGGGTAGGCAGTTCTTC CASSATSGGGRQFF
TRBD1 . 13 TRBJ1-1 TRBV29-1 TGCAGCGTACGACAGGGCGGGAACACTGAAGCTTTCTTT CSVRQGGNTEAFF
TRBD2 once 14 TRBJ2-5 TRBV6-5 TGTGCCAGCAAAATTAGCGGGGCACAAGAGACCCAGTACTTC CASKISGAQETQYF
TRBD2 . 18 TRBJ2-1 TRBV5-1 TGCGCCAGCAGCTCGGGACTAGCGGGAATGAAGGTGGGGAATGAGCAGTTCTTC CASSSGLAGMKVGNEQFF
. . 15 TRBJ2-2 TRBV6-4 TGTGCCAGCGGGGGACGCGGGACGGGAACCGGGGAGCTGTTTTTT CASGGRGTGTGELFF
. once 14 TRBJ1-3 TRBV19 TGTGCCAGTAGTATCACAGGGCCTGGAAACACCATATATTTT CASSITGPGNTIYF
TRBD2 . 16 TRBJ2-1 TRBV30 TGTGCCTGGAGTGTCAGGACTAGCGGGCCATACAATGAGCAGTTCTTC CAWSVRTSGPYNEQFF
TRBD2 . 18 TRBJ2-1 TRBV5-1 TGCGCCAGCAGCTCCTCTCTAGTCGGGAGGGCCATTAGGAATGAGCAGTTCTTC CASSSSLVGRAIRNEQFF
. . 16 TRBJ2-1 TRBV5-4 TGTGCCAGCAGCCGGGGTGGGGGAGGATCCTACAATGAGCAGTTCTTC CASSRGGGGSYNEQFF
. . 15 TRBJ2-7 TRBV27 TGTGCCAGCAGGTTGCTCGGGTTTCCCTCCTACGAGCAGTACTTC CASRLLGFPSYEQYF
. . 12 TRBJ1-1 TRBV19 TGTGCCAGTAGTCTTCGGGGGGGTGAAGCTTTCTTT CASSLRGGEAFF
TRBD2 . 13 TRBJ2-5 TRBV7-2 TGTGCCAGCAGTGGCGGGAGGCCAGAGACCCAGTACTTC CASSGGRPETQYF
TRBD2 . 14 TRBJ2-5 TRBV19 TGTGCCAGCTCCAGCGGGAGGGCCGAGGAGACCCAGTACTTC CASSSGRAEETQYF
TRBD1 . 14 TRBJ1-1 TRBV5-4 TGTGCCAGCAGCTTGACAGGGGGCGGGACTGAAGCTTTCTTT CASSLTGGGTEAFF
TRBD2 . 14 TRBJ2-3 TRBV28 TGTGCCAGCACGAGGGAGGGCCAGGCAGATACGCAGTATTTT CASTREGQADTQYF
. . 13 TRBJ2-2 TRBV5-1 TGCGCCAGCAGCTCGGGTTACACCGGGGAGCTGTTTTTT CASSSGYTGELFF
TRBD2 . 16 TRBJ2-5 TRBV7-6 TGTGCCAGCAGCCACCGGCGAGCGGGAGGCCGGGAGACCCAGTACTTC CASSHRRAGGRETQYF
. . 14 TRBJ2-4 TRBV9 TGTGCCAGCAGCGACCTCGGGGAGTCGGACATTCAGTACTTC CASSDLGESDIQYF
TRBD1 . 14 TRBJ2-7 TRBV12-5 TGTGCTAGTGATACTGCAGGGGGCGCATCCGAGCAGTACTTC CASDTAGGASEQYF
. . 15 TRBJ1-3 TRBV19 TGTGCCAGTAGTCCGAAGGACAGAGGAAGAAACACCATATATTTT CASSPKDRGRNTIYF
TRBD1 . 16 TRBJ1-1 TRBV4-1 TGCGCCAGCAGCCAACAGACAGGGCCCCCGAACACTGAAGCTTTCTTT CASSQQTGPPNTEAFF
TRBD1 once 15 TRBJ2-7 TRBV10-1 TGCGCCAGCAGTTCTGCGGGGACAGGGTCCTACGAGCAGTACTTC CASSSAGTGSYEQYF
TRBD1 . 15 TRBJ1-2 TRBV7-2 TGTGCCAGCAGCTTGGCGGGGGACAGGGGCTATGGCTACACCTTC CASSLAGDRGYGYTF
TRBD1 . 14 TRBJ1-5 TRBV18 TGTGCCAGCTCACCTGGGACAGGCGGGCAGCCCCAGCATTTT CASSPGTGGQPQHF
. . 12 TRBJ2-2 TRBV27 TGTGCCAGCAGGCGGAACACCGGGGAGCTGTTTTTT CASRRNTGELFF
. . 13 TRBJ1-1 TRBV29-1 TGCAGCGTTGAAGCCAGGGCGGGAACTGAAGCTTTCTTT CSVEARAGTEAFF
TRBD1 . 13 TRBJ2-1 TRBV6-5 TGCGCCAGCAGTTCGGACAGGGTAAATGAGCAGTTCTTC CASSSDRVNEQFF
TRBD1 . 16 TRBJ2-5 TRBV19 TGTGCCAGTAGTATCTTTTCTGGGACAGGGGTTGAGACCCAGTACTTC CASSIFSGTGVETQYF
TRBD2 . 16 TRBJ2-1 TRBV14 TGTGCCAGCAGCCGCCGTAGCGGGAGGAGTACCAGTGAGCAGTTCTTC CASSRRSGRSTSEQFF
. . 14 TRBJ1-1 TRBV21-1 TGTGCCGGGCCTGCGGAGGCCCCGAACACTGAAGCTTTCTTT CAGPAEAPNTEAFF
. once 12 TRBJ1-2 TRBV2 TGTGCCAGCAGTGAAGACATCTATGGCTACACCTTC CASSEDIYGYTF
. . 15 TRBJ2-3 TRBV5-1 TGCGCCAGCAGCTTGGCGGGGGTCGGGACAGATACGCAGTATTTT CASSLAGVGTDTQYF
. . 15 TRBJ2-7 TRBV14 TGTGCCAGCAGCCTGCCAGGGGCCGGCTCCTACGAGCAGTACTTC CASSLPGAGSYEQYF
TRBD2 . 19 TRBJ2-7 TRBV14 TGTGCCAGCAGCCAAGAGAATTTTTGGGGACTAGCGGGACCCTACGAGCAGTACTTC CASSQENFWGLAGPYEQYF
. . 14 TRBJ1-2 TRBV5-6 TGTGCCAGCAGCTTGGTGTTATCTCTACATGGCTACACCTTC CASSLVLSLHGYTF
. . 15 TRBJ2-1 TRBV6-5 TGTGCCAGCAGTTTCGACAGGAGCTCCTACAATGAGCAGTTCTTC CASSFDRSSYNEQFF
. . 14 TRBJ2-7 TRBV5-1 TGCGCCAGCAGCTTGAACTACGGTTCCTACGAGCAGTACTTC CASSLNYGSYEQYF
TRBD1 . 13 TRBJ1-1 TRBV30 TGTGCCTGGAAAAGACAGGGGTACACTGAAGCTTTCTTT CAWKRQGYTEAFF
. . 13 TRBJ2-7 TRBV5-1 TGCGCCAGCGGCACAGGACAGACCTACGAGCAGTACTTC CASGTGQTYEQYF